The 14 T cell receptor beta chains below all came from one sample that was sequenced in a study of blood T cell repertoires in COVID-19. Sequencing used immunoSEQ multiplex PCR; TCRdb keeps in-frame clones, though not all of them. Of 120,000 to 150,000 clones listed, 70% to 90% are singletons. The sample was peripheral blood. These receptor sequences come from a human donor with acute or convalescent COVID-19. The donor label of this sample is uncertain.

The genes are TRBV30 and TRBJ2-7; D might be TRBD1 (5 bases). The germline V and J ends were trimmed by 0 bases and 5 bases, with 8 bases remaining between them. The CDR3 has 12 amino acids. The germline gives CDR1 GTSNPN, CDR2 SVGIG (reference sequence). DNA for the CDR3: TGTGCCTGGAGTGTCCAGGGCAACGAGCAGTACGTC. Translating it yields CAWSVQGNEQYV.

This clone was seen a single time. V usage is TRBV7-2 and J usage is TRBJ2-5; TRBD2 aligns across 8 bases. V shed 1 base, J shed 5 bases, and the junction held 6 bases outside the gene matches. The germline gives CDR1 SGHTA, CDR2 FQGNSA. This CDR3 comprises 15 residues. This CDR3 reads CASSLVAGREETQYF. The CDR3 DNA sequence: TGTGCCAGCAGCTTAGTGGCCGGGAGGGAGGAGACCCAGTACTTC.

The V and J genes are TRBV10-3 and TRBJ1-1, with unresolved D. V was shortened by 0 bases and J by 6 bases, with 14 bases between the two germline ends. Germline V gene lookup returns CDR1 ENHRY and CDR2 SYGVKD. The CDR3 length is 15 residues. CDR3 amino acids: CAISESNRGSPEAFF. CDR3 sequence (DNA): TGTGCCATCAGTGAGTCGAACCGAGGTAGCCCTGAAGCTTTCTTT.

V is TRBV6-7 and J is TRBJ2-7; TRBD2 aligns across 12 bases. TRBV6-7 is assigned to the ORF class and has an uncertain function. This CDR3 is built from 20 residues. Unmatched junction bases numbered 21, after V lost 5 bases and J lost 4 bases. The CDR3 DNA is TGTGCCAGCAGTAACGAGTTATCCTCCACGACTAGCGGGAGTACGTACGAGCAGTACGTC. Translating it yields CASSNELSSTTSGSTYEQYV.

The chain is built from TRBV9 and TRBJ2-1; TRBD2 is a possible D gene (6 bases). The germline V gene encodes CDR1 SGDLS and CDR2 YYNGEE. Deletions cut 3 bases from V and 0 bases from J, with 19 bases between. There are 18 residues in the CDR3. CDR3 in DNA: TGTGCCAGCAGCGAGGGAGGAGGGAGTCTTCTCTCCTACAATGAGCAGTTCTTC. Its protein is CASSEGGGSLLSYNEQFF. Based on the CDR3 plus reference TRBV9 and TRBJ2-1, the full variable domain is DSGVTQTPKHLITATGQRVTLRCSPRSGDLSVYWYQQSLDQGLQFLIQYYNGEERAKGNILERFSAQQFPDLHSELNLSSLELGDSALYFCASSEGGGSLLSYNEQFFGPGTRLTVL.

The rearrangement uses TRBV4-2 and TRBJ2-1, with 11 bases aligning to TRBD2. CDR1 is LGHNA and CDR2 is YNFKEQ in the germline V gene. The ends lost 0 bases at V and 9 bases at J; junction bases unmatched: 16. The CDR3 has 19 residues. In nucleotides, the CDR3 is TGTGCCAGCAGCCAAGAAAGTGTTGGGATTAGCGGGGGGGCGGCTGAGCAGTTCTTC. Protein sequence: CASSQESVGISGGAAEQFF.

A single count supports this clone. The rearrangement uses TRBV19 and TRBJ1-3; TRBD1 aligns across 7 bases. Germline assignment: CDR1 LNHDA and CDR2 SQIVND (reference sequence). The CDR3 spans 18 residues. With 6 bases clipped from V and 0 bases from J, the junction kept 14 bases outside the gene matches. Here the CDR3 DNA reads TGTGCCAGTAGACCCCACGCGACAGGGCCCCTCTCTGGAAACACCATATATTTT. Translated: CASRPHATGPLSGNTIYF.

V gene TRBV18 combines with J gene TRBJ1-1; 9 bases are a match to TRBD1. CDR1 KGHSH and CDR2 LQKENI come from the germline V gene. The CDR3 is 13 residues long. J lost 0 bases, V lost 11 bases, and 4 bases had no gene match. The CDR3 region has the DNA TGTGCCTCCGGGACAGGGATGAACACTGAAGCTTTCTTT. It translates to CASGTGMNTEAFF. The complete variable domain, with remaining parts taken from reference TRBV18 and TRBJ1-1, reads NAGVMQNPRHLVRRRGQEARLRCSPMKGHSHVYWYRQLPEEGLKFMVYLQKENIIDESGMPKERFSAEFPKEGPSILRIQQVVRGDSAAYFCASGTGMNTEAFFGQGTRLTVV.

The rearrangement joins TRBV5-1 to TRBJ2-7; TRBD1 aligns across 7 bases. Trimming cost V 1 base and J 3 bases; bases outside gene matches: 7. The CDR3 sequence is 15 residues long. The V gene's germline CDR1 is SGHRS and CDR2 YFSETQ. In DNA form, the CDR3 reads TGCGCCAGCAGCTTGATGACAGGGACCCTCTACGAGCAGTACTTC. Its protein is CASSLMTGTLYEQYF.

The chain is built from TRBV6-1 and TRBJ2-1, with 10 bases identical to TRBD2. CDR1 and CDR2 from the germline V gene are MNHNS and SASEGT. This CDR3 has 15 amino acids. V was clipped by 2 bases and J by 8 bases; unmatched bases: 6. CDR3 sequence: CASSERLAGVDEQFF. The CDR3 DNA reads TGTGCCAGCAGTGAAAGGCTAGCGGGAGTTGATGAGCAGTTCTTC.

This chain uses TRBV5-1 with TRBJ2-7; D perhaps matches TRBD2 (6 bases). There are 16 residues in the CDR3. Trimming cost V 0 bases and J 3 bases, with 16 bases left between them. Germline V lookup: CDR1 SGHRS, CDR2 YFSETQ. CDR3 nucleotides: TGCGCCAGCAGCTTGGCCAGCGGGTACAGGTTCTACGAGCAGTACTTC. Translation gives CASSLASGYRFYEQYF.

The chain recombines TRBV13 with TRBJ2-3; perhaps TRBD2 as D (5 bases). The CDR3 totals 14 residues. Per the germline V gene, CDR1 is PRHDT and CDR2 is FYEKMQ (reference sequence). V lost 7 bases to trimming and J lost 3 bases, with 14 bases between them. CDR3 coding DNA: TGTGCCAGCATCAAGAGCGGCGCAACAGATACGCAGTATTTT. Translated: CASIKSGATDTQYF. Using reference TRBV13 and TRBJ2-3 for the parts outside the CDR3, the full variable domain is AAGVIQSPRHLIKEKRETATLKCYPIPRHDTVYWYQQGPGQDPQFLISFYEKMQSDKGSIPDRFSAQQFSDYHSELNMSSLELGDSALYFCASIKSGATDTQYFGPGTRLTVL.

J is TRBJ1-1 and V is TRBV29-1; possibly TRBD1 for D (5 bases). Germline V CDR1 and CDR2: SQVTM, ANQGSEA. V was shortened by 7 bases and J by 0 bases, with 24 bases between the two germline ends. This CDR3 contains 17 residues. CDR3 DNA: TGCAGCGCCCGGGGTTTGAGGAGGGGAACTATGAACACTGAAGCTTTCTTT. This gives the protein CSARGLRRGTMNTEAFF.

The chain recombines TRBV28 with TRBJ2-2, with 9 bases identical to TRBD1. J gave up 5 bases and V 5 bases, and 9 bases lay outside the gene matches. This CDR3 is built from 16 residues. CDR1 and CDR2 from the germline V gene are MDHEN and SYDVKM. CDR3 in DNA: TGTGCCAGCAGTACCCCCGGGACAGGGAGAACCGGGGAGCTGTTTTTT. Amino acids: CASSTPGTGRTGELFF. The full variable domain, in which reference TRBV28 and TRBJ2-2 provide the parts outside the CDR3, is DVKVTQSSRYLVKRTGEKVFLECVQDMDHENMFWYRQDPGLGLRLIYFSYDVKMKEKGDIPEGYSVSREKKERFSLILESASTNQTSMYLCASSTPGTGRTGELFFGEGSRLTVL.